A single sample is the source of the 29 T cell receptor beta chains below, sequenced in a study of OX40 agonist ivuxolimab in advanced cancers. The method was immunoSEQ multiplex PCR; TCRdb's version includes in-frame clones alone and lacks a portion of them. The sample holds around 84,000 clones, 84% seen once. The material was CD4+ or CD8+ T cells sorted from blood, obtained in a trial of the OX40 agonist ivuxolimab. These receptors were obtained from an adult with an advanced solid tumor such as melanoma, head and neck, liver or kidney cancer.

As to this clone: A junction boundary mismatches the germline segment, possibly from a read error. DNA of the CDR3: TGTGCCAGCAGCCGCCTGGGTCCCTTC. As protein: CASSRLGPF. V usage is TRBV7-3 and J usage is TRBJ1-2; no reliable D call. This CDR3 has 9 amino acids. Germline loops: CDR1 SGHTA, CDR2 FQGTGA.

The chain uses TRBV30 and TRBJ1-6; a weak D match, TRBD1 (6 bases). The V gene's germline CDR1 is GTSNPN and CDR2 SVGIG (reference sequence). The germline V and J ends were trimmed by 1 base and 14 bases, with 12 bases remaining between them. This CDR3 has 12 residues. The CDR3 sequence is CAWSGVGAALHF. DNA for the CDR3: TGTGCCTGGAGTGGGGTGGGGGCGGCCCTCCACTTT.

The chain links TRBV7-6 to TRBJ1-4, with no clear D. This CDR3 spans 14 amino acids. The V and J ends lost 1 base and 8 bases respectively, with 11 bases between them. Germline CDR1 SGHVS, CDR2 FNYEAQ. In nucleotides, the CDR3 is TGTGCCAGCAGCTTAGGTGACCACGGGGAAAAACTGTTTTTT. Translating it yields CASSLGDHGEKLFF.

This chain connects TRBV2 to TRBJ1-4; no clear D gene. CDR1 is SNHLY and CDR2 is FYNNEI in the germline V gene. Trimming took 10 bases from V and 8 from J, leaving 17 bases between them. The CDR3 has 13 amino acids. The CDR3 spells CATTAVGMEKLFF. CDR3 bases: TGTGCCACCACAGCCGTAGGCATGGAAAAACTGTTTTTT.

V gene TRBV6-1 combines with J gene TRBJ1-2; tentatively, D is TRBD1 (5 bases). Trimming left V 6 bases short and J 6 bases short, with 14 bases between. The CDR3 runs to 13 residues. CDR1 MNHNS and CDR2 SASEGT come from the germline V gene. CDR3 region: CASREREGHGYTF. The CDR3 DNA reads TGTGCCAGCAGAGAGCGGGAGGGGCATGGCTACACCTTC.

This clone was detected only a few times. This sequence joins TRBV10-3 and TRBJ1-5; unclear D gene. The CDR3 covers 12 residues. The V gene's germline CDR1 is ENHRY and CDR2 SYGVKD. Trimming removed 0 bases at V and 9 bases at J, with 6 bases between. DNA for the CDR3: TGTGCCATCAGTGAGTCGTTGGGGCCCCAGCATTTT. As protein: CAISESLGPQHF.

The V call is TRBV10-3, the J call TRBJ1-5; TRBD1 matches at 11 bases. This CDR3 spans 15 amino acids. With V trimmed by 9 bases and J by 0 bases, 4 bases remained unmatched. Germline lookup yields CDR1 ENHRY and CDR2 SYGVKD. The CDR3 DNA sequence: TGTGCCATAGGACAGGGGGCCTATAGCAATCAGCCCCAGCATTTT. Translation: CAIGQGAYSNQPQHF.

The chain is built from TRBV7-2 and TRBJ1-4; maybe TRBD1 (6 bases). The CDR3 is 16 residues long. Trimming left V 5 bases short and J 0 bases short, with 13 bases between. Germline V CDR1 and CDR2: SGHTA, FQGNSA. The CDR3: CASSLGGHATNEKLFF. DNA for the CDR3: TGTGCCAGCAGCCTCGGGGGGCATGCAACTAATGAAAAACTGTTTTTT. Supplemented by reference TRBV7-2 and TRBJ1-4, the full variable domain reads GAGVSQSPSNKVTEKGKDVELRCDPISGHTALYWYRQSLGQGLEFLIYFQGNSAPDKSGLPSDRFSAERTGGSVSTLTIQRTQQEDSAVYLCASSLGGHATNEKLFFGSGTQLSVL.

V usage is TRBV5-1 and J usage is TRBJ2-5; D might be TRBD1 (6 bases). The V end lost 4 bases, the J end lost 1 base, and 14 bases lay between the germline ends. The germline V gene has CDR1 SGHRS and CDR2 YFSETQ. The CDR3 spans 15 residues. This chain's CDR3 is CASSLSGVGQETQYF. The DNA for the CDR3 is TGCGCCAGCAGCCTATCAGGGGTGGGCCAAGAGACCCAGTACTTC.

J is TRBJ2-7 and V is TRBV28; 7 bases map to TRBD1. Per germline, CDR1 MDHEN and CDR2 SYDVKM. The CDR3 has 13 amino acids. With 7 bases clipped from V and 3 bases from J, the junction kept 6 bases outside the gene matches. In DNA form, the CDR3 reads TGTGCCAGCAATCCAGGACAGGACTACGAGCAGTACTTC. Protein: CASNPGQDYEQYF.

CDR3 nucleotide sequence: TGTGCCAGCATCTCGGGAGGGGGAAACACCGGGGAGCTGTTTTTT. Residues: CASISGGGNTGELFF. V and J are TRBV28 and TRBJ2-2; TRBD2 agrees at 8 bases. Germline values: CDR1 MDHEN, CDR2 SYDVKM. CDR3 size: 15 residues. Trimming removed 7 bases from V and 2 bases from J; junction bases left unmatched: 6. The full variable domain, completed using reference TRBV28 and TRBJ2-2, is DVKVTQSSRYLVKRTGEKVFLECVQDMDHENMFWYRQDPGLGLRLIYFSYDVKMKEKGDIPEGYSVSREKKERFSLILESASTNQTSMYLCASISGGGNTGELFFGEGSRLTVL.

A note on this clone: One end of the junction varies from germline; a read error may be responsible. V and J are TRBV7-7 and TRBJ2-5; 10 bases map to TRBD2. This CDR3 region has 14 residues. In germline, CDR1 is SSHAT, CDR2 FNYEAQ (reference sequence). The CDR3 spells CASSPGLASETQYF. For the CDR3, the DNA is TGTGCTAGCAGCCCGGGACTAGCGTCTGAGACCCAGTACTTC. The full variable domain, rest sourced from reference TRBV7-7 and TRBJ2-5, is GAGVSQSPRYKVTKRGQDVTLRCDPISSHATLYWYQQALGQGPEFLTYFNYEAQPDKSGLPSDRFSAERPEGSISTLTIQRTEQRDSAMYRCASSPGLASETQYFGPGTRLLVL.

J is TRBJ1-5 and V is TRBV7-2; D gene ambiguous. V was shortened by 5 bases and J by 11 bases, with 13 bases between the two germline ends. In germline, CDR1 is SGHTA, CDR2 FQGNSA. CDR3 length equals 12 residues. The CDR3 spells CASSEPPSAQHF. Here the CDR3 DNA reads TGTGCCAGCAGCGAACCACCATCAGCCCAGCATTTT.

The chain has TRBV15 and TRBJ2-1; 11 bases are a match to TRBD2. In germline, CDR1 is LNHNV, CDR2 YYDKDF (reference sequence). The CDR3 runs to 19 residues. Germline trimming cut 1 base from V and 1 base from J; bases unmatched to any gene: 9. Here the CDR3 DNA reads TGTGCCACCAGCAGAGCCCCGATTAGCGGGGGGGGATCCTACAATGAGCAGTTCTTC. It yields the protein CATSRAPISGGGSYNEQFF.

The chain is built from TRBV7-3 and TRBJ2-1; 7 nucleotides agree with TRBD2. V shed 1 base, J shed 3 bases, and the junction held 12 bases outside the gene matches. There are 18 residues in the CDR3. The germline V gene encodes CDR1 SGHTA and CDR2 FQGTGA. In nucleotides, the CDR3 is TGTGCCAGCAGCTTAAAACCGGGCGGGAGCGGATTCTACAATGAGCAGTTCTTC. Translation gives CASSLKPGGSGFYNEQFF.

The chain links TRBV5-1 to TRBJ1-1; 7 bases line up with TRBD1. The germline V gene encodes CDR1 SGHRS and CDR2 YFSETQ. The CDR3 is made up of 13 amino acids. Unmatched junction bases numbered 7, after V lost 4 bases and J lost 7 bases. In DNA form, the CDR3 reads TGCGCCAGCAGCCTAGACAGGGTCAATGAAGCTTTCTTT. It translates to CASSLDRVNEAFF.

V usage is TRBV5-1 and J usage is TRBJ1-3; 7 bases fit TRBD1. After removal of 4 bases from V and 0 bases from J, the junction contained 4 bases not matched to a gene. The CDR3 is 15 residues long. Germline CDR1 and CDR2: SGHRS and YFSETQ. The CDR3 DNA sequence: TGCGCCAGCAGCGAGGGACAGCTCTCTGGAAACACCATATATTTT. It specifies CASSEGQLSGNTIYF.

This clone showed up just a few times. This chain joins TRBV11-2 and TRBJ2-5; 10 bases line up with TRBD1. Germline V gene sequence: CDR1 SGHAT, CDR2 FQNNGV. Losses at the gene ends were 0 bases for V and 3 bases for J; bases not matched to a gene: 1. This CDR3 is built from 15 residues. The DNA for the CDR3 is TGTGCCAGCAGCTTAGAGGGGACAGGGGAAGAGACCCAGTACTTC. It codes for CASSLEGTGEETQYF.

CDR3 sequence (DNA): TGTGCCATCAGTGAGACGACAGTAAGCACAGATACGCAGTATTTT. It is translated as CAISETTVSTDTQYF. The rearrangement links TRBV10-3 to TRBJ2-3; perhaps TRBD1 as D (5 bases). Looked up from germline, CDR1 is ENHRY and CDR2 is SYGVKD. This CDR3 is built from 15 residues. V was clipped by 2 bases and J by 0 bases, with 9 bases between them.

V gene TRBV5-1 combines with J gene TRBJ2-7, with 10 bases aligning to TRBD1. Trimming cost V 0 bases and J 5 bases; bases outside gene matches: 5. The germline V gene encodes CDR1 SGHRS and CDR2 YFSETQ. CDR3 length equals 15 residues. The CDR3 loop is CASSLAGTGADEQYF. For the CDR3, the DNA is TGCGCCAGCAGCTTGGCCGGGACAGGGGCCGACGAGCAGTACTTC. The whole variable domain, remainder taken from reference TRBV5-1 and TRBJ2-7, is KAGVTQTPRYLIKTRGQQVTLSCSPISGHRSVSWYQQTPGQGLQFLFEYFSETQRNKGNFPGRFSGRQFSNSRSEMNVSTLELGDSALYLCASSLAGTGADEQYFGPGTRLTVT.

This chain uses TRBV4-1 with TRBJ2-7; D is unresolved. V was clipped by 0 bases and J by 0 bases, with 12 bases between them. CDR1 is MGHRA and CDR2 is YSYEKL in the germline V gene. The CDR3 loop spans 16 amino acids. CDR3: CASSQDSSESSYEQYF. The CDR3 DNA follows: TGCGCCAGCAGCCAAGATTCCTCAGAGAGCTCCTACGAGCAGTACTTC.

This chain connects TRBV13 to TRBJ2-3, with D perhaps assigned TRBD1 or TRBD2 (7 bases each). The CDR3 runs 16 residues. V was clipped by 0 bases and J by 4 bases, with 14 bases between them. Germline V gene sequence: CDR1 PRHDT, CDR2 FYEKMQ (reference sequence). This chain's CDR3 is CASSLGGGGWSDTQYF. Written as DNA, the CDR3 is TGTGCCAGCAGCTTAGGGGGAGGGGGCTGGTCAGATACGCAGTATTTT.

The V gene is TRBV15, the J gene TRBJ1-5, with 9 bases matching TRBD1. Germline CDR1 and CDR2: LNHNV and YYDKDF (reference sequence). The CDR3 runs 16 residues. The junction had 6 bases not matched to a gene; V was cut back by 4 bases and J by 2 bases. Here the CDR3 DNA reads TGTGCCACCAGCACCCTGGACAGGGGAGGCAATCAGCCCCAGCATTTT. This codes for CATSTLDRGGNQPQHF.

This clone was counted a single time. V usage is TRBV4-3 and J usage is TRBJ2-5; 11 nucleotides align to TRBD2. This CDR3 comprises 16 residues. J was trimmed by 6 bases and V by 0 bases; bases with no gene match: 6. The V gene's germline CDR1 is LGHNA and CDR2 YSLEER. CDR3 DNA sequence: TGCGCCAGCAGCCAAGATGCTAGCGGGAGGAGAAAGACCCAGTACTTC. Translation gives CASSQDASGRRKTQYF.

This clone was seen just once. The chain combines TRBV29-1 with TRBJ1-2, with TRBD1 as a possible D gene (5 bases). In germline, CDR1 is SQVTM, CDR2 ANQGSEA. Between the trimmed V and J ends, which lost 7 bases and 3 bases, there was a span of 15 bases. This CDR3 has 13 residues. CDR3 coding DNA: TGCAGCGCCGAGGGGAGTCGGGACTATGGCTACACCTTC. Translating it yields CSAEGSRDYGYTF.

The chain combines TRBV28 with TRBJ1-5, with D maybe TRBD1 (6 bases). The CDR3 loop spans 15 amino acids. V was clipped by 2 bases and J by 8 bases, with 16 bases between them. The germline CDR1 and CDR2 sequences are MDHEN and SYDVKM. The CDR3 region has the DNA TGTGCCAGCAGTTTACTTACAGGGACGATCAAGCCCCAGCATTTT. It translates to CASSLLTGTIKPQHF.

This chain connects TRBV5-1 to TRBJ1-1; D gene ambiguous. Germline assignment: CDR1 SGHRS and CDR2 YFSETQ. The germline V and J ends were trimmed by 4 bases and 0 bases, with 7 bases remaining between them. The CDR3 length is 13 residues. The CDR3 DNA sequence: TGCGCCAGCAGCCCCGACATGAACACTGAAGCTTTCTTT. Residues: CASSPDMNTEAFF.

In its sample, this clone ranks as medium-sized. The chain recombines TRBV5-1 with TRBJ1-1; D remains unclear. Germline lookup yields CDR1 SGHRS and CDR2 YFSETQ. The CDR3 has 14 residues. The ends were cut back, 4 bases at V and 5 bases at J, with 15 bases in the middle. This CDR3 reads CASSPVGHATEAFF. The CDR3 DNA reads TGCGCCAGCAGCCCGGTGGGCCATGCAACTGAAGCTTTCTTT.

This clone was found a few times. V usage is TRBV6-1 and J usage is TRBJ1-2; 7 positions agree with TRBD1. The CDR3 is made up of 15 amino acids. Per the germline V gene, CDR1 is MNHNS and CDR2 is SASEGT. Trimming cost V 0 bases and J 7 bases; bases outside gene matches: 8. The CDR3 is CASSEAKGQILGYTF. The CDR3 coding sequence is TGTGCCAGCAGTGAAGCGAAGGGACAGATACTTGGCTACACCTTC.